Below, 3 T cell receptor beta chains from the same sample are listed, as sequenced in a study of T cells after yellow fever vaccination (dated by TCRdb to about 2019). According to the study, the label for this sample's treatment or condition signals: live attenuated yellow fever vaccine strain. Libraries were prepared through 5' RACE. TCRdb names Illumina HiSeq 2500 as the instrument used. TCRdb took the public reads, trimmed them with fastp at Q25, ran MiXCR for clone calling and kept in-frame beta chains. Every distinct CDR3 protein forms one entry, paired with its most common genes and DNA. The sample table records around 310,000 distinct CDR3 sequences; 8.7% of these occur just once. The top ten hold roughly 18% of the sample. Specimen: PBMCs, collected on the day of the first yellow fever vaccination. These receptors were obtained from a young man who received the YFV17D yellow fever vaccine.

This chain joins TRBV5-4 and TRBJ2-1; D ambiguous. This CDR3 has 13 residues. Germline V gives CDR1 SGHNT, CDR2 YYREEE (reference sequence). The V and J ends lost 4 bases and 3 bases respectively, with 8 bases between them. This chain's CDR3 is CASSAGDYNEQFF. The CDR3 nucleotides read TGTGCCAGCAGCGCTGGGGACTACAATGAGCAGTTCTTC.

This clonotype was observed many times. The chain recombines TRBV24-1 with TRBJ1-1; D is unclear. CDR3 length equals 13 residues. Deletions cut 3 bases from V and 5 bases from J, with 9 bases between. Germline V gene sequence: CDR1 KGHDR, CDR2 SFDVKD. CDR3 sequence: CATSDEGGTEAFF. DNA for the CDR3: TGTGCCACCAGTGATGAGGGAGGGACTGAAGCTTTCTTT.

This clonotype occurred a few times. The chain joins TRBV7-9 to TRBJ1-2; D is perhaps TRBD1 (5 bases). The ends were cut back, 5 bases at V and 5 bases at J, with 18 bases in the middle. CDR1 is SEHNR, CDR2 FQNEAQ, per germline (reference sequence). The CDR3 has 15 residues. CDR3 DNA: TGTGCCAGCAGCCCCCCCAGGGCCGACCGATATGGCTACACCTTC. Residues: CASSPPRADRYGYTF.